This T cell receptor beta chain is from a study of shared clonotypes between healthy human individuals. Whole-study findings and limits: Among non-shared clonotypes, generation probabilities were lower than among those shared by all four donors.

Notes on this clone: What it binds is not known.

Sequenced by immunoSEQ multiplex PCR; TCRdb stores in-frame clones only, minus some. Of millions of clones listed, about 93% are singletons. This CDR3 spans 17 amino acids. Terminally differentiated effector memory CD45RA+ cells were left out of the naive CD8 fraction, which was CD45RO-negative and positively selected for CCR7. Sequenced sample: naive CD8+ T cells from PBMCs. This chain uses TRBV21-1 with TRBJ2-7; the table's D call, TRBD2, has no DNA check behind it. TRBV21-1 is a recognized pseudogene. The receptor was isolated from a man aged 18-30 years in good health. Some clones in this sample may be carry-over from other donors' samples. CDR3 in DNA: TGTGCCAGCAGCAAAGAGGTCGGAGTACGTAATTCCTACGAGCAGTACTTC. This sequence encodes CASSKEVGVRNSYEQYF.